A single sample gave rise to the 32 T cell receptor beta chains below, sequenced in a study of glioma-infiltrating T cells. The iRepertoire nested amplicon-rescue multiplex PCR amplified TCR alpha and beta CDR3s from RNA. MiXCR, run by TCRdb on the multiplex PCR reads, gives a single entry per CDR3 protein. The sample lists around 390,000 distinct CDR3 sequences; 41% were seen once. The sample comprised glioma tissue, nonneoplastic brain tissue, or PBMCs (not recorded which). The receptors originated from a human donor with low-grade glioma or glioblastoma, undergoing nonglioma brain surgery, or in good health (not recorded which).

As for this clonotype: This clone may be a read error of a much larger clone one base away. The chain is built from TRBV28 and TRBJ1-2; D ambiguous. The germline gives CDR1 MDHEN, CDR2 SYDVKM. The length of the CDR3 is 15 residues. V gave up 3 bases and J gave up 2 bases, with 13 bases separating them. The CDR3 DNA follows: TGTGCCAGCAGTTTTGTCACGTCTACGAACTATGGCTACACCTTC. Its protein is CASSFVTSTNYGYTF.

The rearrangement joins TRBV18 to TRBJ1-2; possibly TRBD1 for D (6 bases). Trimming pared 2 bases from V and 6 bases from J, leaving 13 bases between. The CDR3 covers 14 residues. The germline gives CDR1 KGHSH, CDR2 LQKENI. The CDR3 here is CASSPRVGGHGYTF. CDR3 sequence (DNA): TGTGCCAGCTCACCAAGGGTCGGGGGCCATGGCTACACCTTC.

CDR3 in amino acids: CASSLLGGVGETQYF. DNA for the CDR3: TGTGCCAGCAGCTTGTTAGGAGGGGTGGGGGAGACCCAGTACTTC. The chain employs TRBV11-2 and TRBJ2-5, with a possible D match to TRBD2 (6 bases). Germline V CDR1 and CDR2: SGHAT, FQNNGV. This CDR3 has 15 amino acids. Trimming shortened V by 3 bases and J by 5 bases, and 16 bases separated the two germline ends.

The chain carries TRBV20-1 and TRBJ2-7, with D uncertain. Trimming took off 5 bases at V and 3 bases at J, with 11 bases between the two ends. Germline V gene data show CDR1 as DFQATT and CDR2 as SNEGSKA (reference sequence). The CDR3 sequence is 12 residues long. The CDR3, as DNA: TGCAGTGCTCCCTCCGGGTACTACGAGCAGTACTTC. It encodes CSAPSGYYEQYF.

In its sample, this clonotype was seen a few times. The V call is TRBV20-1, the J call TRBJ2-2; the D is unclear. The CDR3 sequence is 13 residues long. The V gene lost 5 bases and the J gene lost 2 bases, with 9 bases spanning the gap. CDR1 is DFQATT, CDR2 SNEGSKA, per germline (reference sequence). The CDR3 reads CSAPGDNTGELFF. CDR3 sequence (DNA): TGCAGTGCTCCCGGCGACAACACCGGGGAGCTGTTTTTT.

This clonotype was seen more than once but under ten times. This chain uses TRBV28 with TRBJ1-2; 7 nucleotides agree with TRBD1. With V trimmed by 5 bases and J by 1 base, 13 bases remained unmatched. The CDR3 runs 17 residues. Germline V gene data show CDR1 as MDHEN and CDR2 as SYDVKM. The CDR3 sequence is CASSIVSGQTLNYGYTF. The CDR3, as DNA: TGTGCCAGCAGTATAGTGTCGGGACAGACCCTTAACTATGGCTACACCTTC.

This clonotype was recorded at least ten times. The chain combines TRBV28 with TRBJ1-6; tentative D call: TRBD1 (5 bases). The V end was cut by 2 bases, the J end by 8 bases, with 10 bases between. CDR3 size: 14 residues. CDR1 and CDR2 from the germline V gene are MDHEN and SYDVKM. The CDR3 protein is CASSLNDRYSPLHF. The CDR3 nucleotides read TGTGCCAGCAGTTTAAATGACAGATATTCACCCCTCCACTTT.

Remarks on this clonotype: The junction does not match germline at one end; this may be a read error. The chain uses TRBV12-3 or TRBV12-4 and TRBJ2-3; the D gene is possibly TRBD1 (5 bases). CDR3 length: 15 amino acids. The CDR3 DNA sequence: TGTGCCAGCAGCTTAGGGGCCCTAAACACAGATACGCAGTATTTT. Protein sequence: CASSLGALNTDTQYF.

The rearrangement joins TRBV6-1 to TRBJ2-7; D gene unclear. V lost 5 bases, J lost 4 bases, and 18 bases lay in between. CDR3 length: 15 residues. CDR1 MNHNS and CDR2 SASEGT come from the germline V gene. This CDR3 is CASSRPVGIRYEQYF. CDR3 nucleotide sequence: TGTGCCAGCAGTAGACCCGTAGGCATCCGTTACGAGCAGTACTTC.

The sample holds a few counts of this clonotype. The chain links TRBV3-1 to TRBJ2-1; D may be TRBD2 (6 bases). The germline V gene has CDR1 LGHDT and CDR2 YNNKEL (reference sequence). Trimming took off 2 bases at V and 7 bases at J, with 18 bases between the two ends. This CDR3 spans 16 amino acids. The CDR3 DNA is TGTGCCAGCAGCCAACCCCTCGCGGGACTCAGAAATGAGCAGTTCTTC. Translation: CASSQPLAGLRNEQFF.

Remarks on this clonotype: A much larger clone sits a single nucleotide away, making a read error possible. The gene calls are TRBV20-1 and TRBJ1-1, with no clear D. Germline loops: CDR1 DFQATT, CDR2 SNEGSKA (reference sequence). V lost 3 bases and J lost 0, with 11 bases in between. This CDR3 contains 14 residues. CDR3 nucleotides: TGCAGTGCTAGCTTGTCAGCCATGAACACTGAAGCTTTCTTT. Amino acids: CSASLSAMNTEAFF.

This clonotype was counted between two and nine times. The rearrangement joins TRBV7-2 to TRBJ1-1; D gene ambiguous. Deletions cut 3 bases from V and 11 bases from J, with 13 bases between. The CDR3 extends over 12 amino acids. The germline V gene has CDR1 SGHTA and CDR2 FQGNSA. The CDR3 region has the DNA TGTGCCAGCAGCTTTTACTCCATGGCGGCTTTCTTT. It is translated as CASSFYSMAAFF. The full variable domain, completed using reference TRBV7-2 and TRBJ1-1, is GAGVSQSPSNKVTEKGKDVELRCDPISGHTALYWYRQSLGQGLEFLIYFQGNSAPDKSGLPSDRFSAERTGGSVSTLTIQRTQQEDSAVYLCASSFYSMAAFFGQGTRLTVV.

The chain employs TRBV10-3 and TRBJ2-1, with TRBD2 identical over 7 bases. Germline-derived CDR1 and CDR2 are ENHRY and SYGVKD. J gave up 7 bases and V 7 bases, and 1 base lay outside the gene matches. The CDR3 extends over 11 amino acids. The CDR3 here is CAITGGNEQFF. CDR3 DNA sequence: TGTGCCATCACCGGGGGGAATGAGCAGTTCTTC.

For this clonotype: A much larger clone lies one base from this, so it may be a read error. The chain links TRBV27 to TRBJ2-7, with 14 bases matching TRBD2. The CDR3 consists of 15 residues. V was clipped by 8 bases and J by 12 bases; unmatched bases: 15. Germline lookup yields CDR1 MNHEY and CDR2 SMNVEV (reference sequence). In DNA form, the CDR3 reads TGTGCCAGCGGACCAGGGACTAGCGGGAGAGCCCAGCGGTACTTC. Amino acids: CASGPGTSGRAQRYF.

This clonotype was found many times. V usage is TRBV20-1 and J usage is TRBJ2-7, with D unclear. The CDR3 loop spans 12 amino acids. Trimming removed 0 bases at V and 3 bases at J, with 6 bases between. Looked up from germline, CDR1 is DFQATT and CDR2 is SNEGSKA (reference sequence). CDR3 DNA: TGCAGTGCTAGAGAGGAACTCTACGAGCAGTACTTC. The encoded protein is CSAREELYEQYF.

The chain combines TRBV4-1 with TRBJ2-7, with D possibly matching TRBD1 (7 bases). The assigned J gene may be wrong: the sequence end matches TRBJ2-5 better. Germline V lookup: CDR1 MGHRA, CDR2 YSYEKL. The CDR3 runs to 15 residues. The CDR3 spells CASSQYRGGGETQYF. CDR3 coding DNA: TGCGCCAGCAGCCAATACAGGGGAGGTGGGGAGACCCAGTACTTC.

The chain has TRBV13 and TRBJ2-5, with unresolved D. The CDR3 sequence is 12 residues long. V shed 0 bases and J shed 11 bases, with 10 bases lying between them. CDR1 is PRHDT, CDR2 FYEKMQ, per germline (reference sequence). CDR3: CASSLGRGRQYF. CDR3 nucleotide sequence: TGTGCCAGCAGCTTAGGCCGAGGCCGGCAGTACTTC.

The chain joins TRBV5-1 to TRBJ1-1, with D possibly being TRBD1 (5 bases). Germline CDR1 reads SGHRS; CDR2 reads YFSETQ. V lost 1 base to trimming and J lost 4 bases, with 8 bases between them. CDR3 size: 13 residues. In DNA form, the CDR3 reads TGCGCCAGCAGCTTGTTGGGGCTCACTGAAGCTTTCTTT. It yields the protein CASSLLGLTEAFF.

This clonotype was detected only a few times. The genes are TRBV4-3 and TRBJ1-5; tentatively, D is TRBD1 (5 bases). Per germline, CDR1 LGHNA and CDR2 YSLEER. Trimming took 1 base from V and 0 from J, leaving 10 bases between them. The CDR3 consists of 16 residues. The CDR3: CASSQGWGYSNQPQHF. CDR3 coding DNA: TGCGCCAGCAGCCAAGGGTGGGGGTATAGCAATCAGCCCCAGCATTTT.

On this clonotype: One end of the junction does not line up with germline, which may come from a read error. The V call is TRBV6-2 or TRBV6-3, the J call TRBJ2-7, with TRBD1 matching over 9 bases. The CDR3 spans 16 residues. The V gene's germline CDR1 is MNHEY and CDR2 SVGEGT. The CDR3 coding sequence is TGTGCCAGCAGTGGCCGGGACAGGGTTTCGCGTTACGAGCGGTACTTC. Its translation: CASSGRDRVSRYERYF.

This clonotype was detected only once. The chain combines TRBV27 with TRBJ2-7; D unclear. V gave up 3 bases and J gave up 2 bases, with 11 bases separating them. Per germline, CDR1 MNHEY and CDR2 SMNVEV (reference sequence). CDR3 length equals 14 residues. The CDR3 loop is CASSFRGNPYEQYF. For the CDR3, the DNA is TGTGCCAGCAGTTTCAGAGGAAACCCCTACGAGCAGTACTTC.

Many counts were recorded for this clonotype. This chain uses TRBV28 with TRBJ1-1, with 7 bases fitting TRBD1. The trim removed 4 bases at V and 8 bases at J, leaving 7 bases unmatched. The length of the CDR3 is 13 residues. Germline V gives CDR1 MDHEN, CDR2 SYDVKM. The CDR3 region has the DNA TGTGCCAGCAGTTGGGGGACAGTGGGCGAAGCTTTCTTT. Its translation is CASSWGTVGEAFF.

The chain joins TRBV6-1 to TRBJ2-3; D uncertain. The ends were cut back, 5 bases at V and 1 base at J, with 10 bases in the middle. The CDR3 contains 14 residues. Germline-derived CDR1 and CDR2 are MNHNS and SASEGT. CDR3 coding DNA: TGTGCCAGCAGTCGAAGGGCGGGCACAGATACGCAGTATTTT. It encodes CASSRRAGTDTQYF.

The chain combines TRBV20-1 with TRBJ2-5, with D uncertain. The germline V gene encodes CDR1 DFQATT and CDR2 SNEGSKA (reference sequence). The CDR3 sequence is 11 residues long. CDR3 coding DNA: TGCATCCTTGGAAAACAAGAGACCCAGTACTTC. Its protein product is CILGKQETQYF.

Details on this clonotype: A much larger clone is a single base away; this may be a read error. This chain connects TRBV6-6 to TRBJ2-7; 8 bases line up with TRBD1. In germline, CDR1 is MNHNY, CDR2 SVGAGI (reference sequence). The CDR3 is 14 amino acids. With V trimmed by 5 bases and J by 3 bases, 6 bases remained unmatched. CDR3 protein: CASSPQDRVYEQYF. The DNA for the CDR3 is TGTGCCAGCAGTCCCCAGGACAGGGTCTACGAGCAGTACTTC.

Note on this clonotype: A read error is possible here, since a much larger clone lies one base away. The CDR3 nucleotides are TGTGCCGGCAGTGATAACAGGGACGGGCAGTTCTTC. This translates into CAGSDNRDGQFF. The chain carries TRBV25-1 and TRBJ2-1, with D maybe TRBD1 (6 bases). This CDR3 is 12 amino acids long. Germline CDR1 reads MGHDK; CDR2 reads SYGVNS.

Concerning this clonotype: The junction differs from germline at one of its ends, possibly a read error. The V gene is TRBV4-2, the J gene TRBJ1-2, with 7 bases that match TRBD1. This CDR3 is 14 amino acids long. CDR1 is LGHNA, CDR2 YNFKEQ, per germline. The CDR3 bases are TGTGTCAGCAGCGCACCGGGACAGAACTATGGCTACACCTTC. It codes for CVSSAPGQNYGYTF.

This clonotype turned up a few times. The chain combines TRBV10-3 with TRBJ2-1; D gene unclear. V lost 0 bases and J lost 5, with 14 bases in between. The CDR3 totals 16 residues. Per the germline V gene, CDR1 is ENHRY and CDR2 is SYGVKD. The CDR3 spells CAISESGQSLHNEQFF. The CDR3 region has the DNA TGTGCCATCAGTGAGTCGGGTCAGAGCCTCCACAATGAGCAGTTCTTC.

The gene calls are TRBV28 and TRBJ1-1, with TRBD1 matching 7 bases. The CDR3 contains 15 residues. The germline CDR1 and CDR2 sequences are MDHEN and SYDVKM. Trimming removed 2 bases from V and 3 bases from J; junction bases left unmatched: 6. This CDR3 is CASSLNRGPDTEAFF. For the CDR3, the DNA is TGTGCCAGCAGTTTAAACAGGGGCCCTGACACTGAAGCTTTCTTT.

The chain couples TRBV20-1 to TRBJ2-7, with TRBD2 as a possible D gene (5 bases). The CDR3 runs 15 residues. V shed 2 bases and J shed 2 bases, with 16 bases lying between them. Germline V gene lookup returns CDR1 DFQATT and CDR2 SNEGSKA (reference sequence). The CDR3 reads CSARNPTISAYEQYF. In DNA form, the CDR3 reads TGCAGTGCTAGAAACCCGACTATTAGCGCCTACGAGCAGTACTTC.

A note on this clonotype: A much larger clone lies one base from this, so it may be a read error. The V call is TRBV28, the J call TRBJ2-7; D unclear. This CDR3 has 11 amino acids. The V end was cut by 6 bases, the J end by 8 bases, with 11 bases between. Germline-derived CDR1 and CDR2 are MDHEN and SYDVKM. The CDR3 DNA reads TGTGCCAGCAGCTATAATTACAAGCAGTACTTC. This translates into CASSYNYKQYF.

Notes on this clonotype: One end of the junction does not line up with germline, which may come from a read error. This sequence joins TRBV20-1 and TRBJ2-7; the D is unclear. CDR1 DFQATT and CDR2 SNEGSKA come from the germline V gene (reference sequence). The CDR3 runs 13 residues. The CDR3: CSASRPWGYERYF. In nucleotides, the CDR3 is TGCAGTGCTAGCCGCCCCTGGGGATACGAGCGGTACTTC.